This is a list of T cell receptor beta chains from one sample in a study of cytomegalovirus exposure and HLA in healthy donors. Using immunoSEQ multiplex PCR, the repertoire was profiled, and TCRdb retains in-frame clones only, with some absent. The table has roughly 100,000 clones, roughly three quarters seen once. Sample: PBMCs. All receptors come from a man aged 30-40 years in good health and CMV-seronegative. CDR3s include the opening cysteine and the closing phenylalanine or tryptophan.

j_gene,v_gene,CDR3aa
TRBJ2-7,TRBV4-2,CASSQVLTGQASYEQYF
TRBJ2-7,TRBV14,CASSQGRTSGGLYEQYF
TRBJ2-5,TRBV7-2,CASSLQGWQETQYF
TRBJ1-2,TRBV5-8,CASSADRLYVYTF
TRBJ2-5,TRBV5-8,CASIRTAQETQYF
TRBJ1-4,TRBV7-9,CASSRGTAATNEKLFF
TRBJ2-7,TRBV14,CASSPLGFYEQYF
TRBJ2-2,TRBV7-8,CASSLAGGRAGELFF
TRBJ2-2,TRBV28,CASGLGASRDLFF
TRBJ2-1,TRBV4-1,CASSQDHPVAGGLGSYNEQFF
TRBJ2-7,TRBV5-4,CASSLPGDIRSNF
TRBJ2-2,TRBV5-1,CASSLPWPGDTGELFF
TRBJ1-2,TRBV7-9,CASSFGQSSYGYTF
TRBJ2-3,TRBV9,CASSVEGGLGTDTQYF
TRBJ2-5,TRBV7-8,CASSFEDGTQDQETQYF
TRBJ1-4,TRBV6-1,CASKRREEKLFF